The next 10 T cell receptor beta chains were all read from a single sample in a study of shared clonotypes between healthy human individuals. The method was immunoSEQ multiplex PCR; TCRdb's version includes in-frame clones alone and lacks a portion of them. The top ten hold around 16% of the sample, which has around 320,000 clones, around 90% seen once. The sequencing input was memory CD8+ T cells sorted from blood. Subset meaning: CD45RO+ cells pooled with CCR7-negative TemRA cells. These receptors originate from a man aged 18-30 years in good health.

This clone was picked up one time. The CDR3 reads CASSFYQGDYEQYF. The CDR3, as DNA: TGTGCCAGCAGCTTTTACCAGGGAGACTACGAGCAGTACTTC. The chain has TRBV7-2 and TRBJ2-7, with D perhaps matching TRBD1 or TRBD2 (5 bases each). Trimming removed 3 bases at V and 3 bases at J, with 12 bases between. Germline V gene data show CDR1 as SGHTA and CDR2 as FQGNSA. The CDR3 runs 14 residues.

This sequence joins TRBV5-1 and TRBJ1-2, with 7 positions matching TRBD1. Germline V gene data show CDR1 as SGHRS and CDR2 as YFSETQ. V dropped 4 bases and J dropped 4; count of bases not matched to a gene: 4. This CDR3 has 13 amino acids. The CDR3 is CASSDRTGYGYTF. The DNA of the CDR3 is TGCGCCAGCAGCGATAGGACAGGCTATGGCTACACCTTC.

The chain recombines TRBV2 with TRBJ2-1; no firm D call. Trimming pared 3 bases from V and 7 bases from J, leaving 7 bases between. The germline V gene has CDR1 SNHLY and CDR2 FYNNEI. This CDR3 is 12 amino acids long. CDR3 in DNA: TGTGCCAGCAGTGACCTTTCGAATGAGCAGTTCTTC. Protein: CASSDLSNEQFF. The variable domain in full, completed from reference TRBV2 and TRBJ2-1, reads EPEVTQTPSHQVTQMGQEVILRCVPISNHLYFYWYRQILGQKVEFLVSFYNNEISEKSEIFDDQFSVERPDGSNFTLKIRSTKLEDSAMYFCASSDLSNEQFFGPGTRLTVL.

The chain links TRBV4-1 to TRBJ2-5, with D possibly being TRBD1 (6 bases). This CDR3 contains 17 residues. Germline V gives CDR1 MGHRA, CDR2 YSYEKL. The ends were cut back, 0 bases at V and 3 bases at J, with 17 bases in the middle. DNA for the CDR3: TGCGCCAGCAGCCAAGACCCGGTAGGGGGAATCGAAGAGACCCAGTACTTC. Protein product: CASSQDPVGGIEETQYF.

This clone was observed a single time. The DNA of the CDR3 is TGTGCCTGGAACGATTACAACTCCTACGAGCAGTACTTC. It specifies CAWNDYNSYEQYF. The rearrangement uses TRBV30 and TRBJ2-7; D is undetermined. The germline gives CDR1 GTSNPN, CDR2 SVGIG (reference sequence). Trimming took 4 bases from V and 0 from J, leaving 10 bases between them. This CDR3 has 13 amino acids.

The J gene is TRBJ1-2, the V gene TRBV4-1, with D possibly being TRBD1 (5 bases). CDR3 length: 14 amino acids. The germline CDR1 and CDR2 sequences are MGHRA and YSYEKL. V lost 4 bases to trimming and J lost 4 bases, with 13 bases between them. CDR3 sequence: CASSPGQGPYGYTF. DNA for the CDR3: TGCGCCAGCAGCCCGGGCCAGGGACCCTATGGCTACACCTTC.

The chain combines TRBV25-1 with TRBJ2-1; 7 bases fit TRBD2. CDR1 is MGHDK, CDR2 SYGVNS, per germline. J gave up 10 bases and V 6 bases, and 6 bases lay outside the gene matches. This CDR3 spans 12 amino acids. Written as DNA, the CDR3 is TGTGCCAGCAGCCCCGGGGGAGGGGAGCAGTTCTTC. Residues: CASSPGGGEQFF.

The genes are TRBV5-4 and TRBJ2-1, with 7 positions matching TRBD2. The CDR3 contains 13 residues. The germline V gene has CDR1 SGHNT and CDR2 YYREEE (reference sequence). With V trimmed by 4 bases and J by 7 bases, 5 bases remained unmatched. The CDR3 protein is CASSPPSGNEQFF. CDR3 sequence (DNA): TGTGCCAGCAGCCCTCCTAGCGGAAATGAGCAGTTCTTC.

This clone has at least ten counts. The chain is built from TRBV18 and TRBJ2-3; D is ambiguous. Trimming pared 3 bases from V and 3 bases from J, leaving 10 bases between. The CDR3 contains 14 residues. CDR1 KGHSH and CDR2 LQKENI come from the germline V gene. CDR3 nucleotide sequence: TGTGCCAGCTCACCTCTAGGTTGGACAGATACGCAGTATTTT. Translating it yields CASSPLGWTDTQYF.

V is TRBV7-9 and J is TRBJ1-4; D gene uncertain. The germline V gene has CDR1 SEHNR and CDR2 FQNEAQ (reference sequence). The CDR3 extends over 15 amino acids. Trimming took 4 bases from V and 10 from J, leaving 19 bases between them. CDR3: CASSSISQTSGKLFF. CDR3 nucleotide sequence: TGTGCCAGCAGCTCCATTTCACAGACCTCGGGAAAACTGTTTTTT.